The T cell receptor (beta chain) described here comes from a study of T cell responses to AZD1222 COVID-19 vaccine. J gave up 7 bases and V 5 bases, and 9 bases lay outside the gene matches. The V gene's germline CDR1 is SGHNT and CDR2 YENEEA. The CDR3 is 16 residues long. Profiling relied on immunoSEQ multiplex PCR, and the TCRdb table lists in-frame clones only, not all of them. This repertoire shows 140,000 to 150,000 clones, 80% to 95% found once; its top ten account for more than 3.5%. The receptor was derived from an adult in good health. The material sequenced was peripheral blood, taken on day 0 of AZD1222 vaccination. The chain employs TRBV11-3 and TRBJ2-2, with TRBD2 matching 11 bases. The CDR3 sequence is CASSPGLAEGGGELFF. As DNA, the CDR3 is TGTGCCAGCAGCCCGGGACTAGCGGAGGGGGGCGGGGAGCTGTTTTTT.